This T cell receptor beta chain is drawn from a study of PD-L1 blockade in urothelial cancer. The time point denotes: pretreatment peripheral blood. The table came from immunoSEQ multiplex PCR; TCRdb's copy has only in-frame clones and leaves some out. The sample has around 57,000 clones, approximately 80% seen once. The CDR3 loop spans 15 amino acids. V usage is TRBV21-1 and J usage is TRBJ2-1; the D segment call TRBD1 is taken from the table without a DNA check. TRBV21-1 is labeled a pseudogene. Source: PBMCs, taken around atezolizumab (anti-PD-L1) treatment. The receptor's source is an older man with urothelial cancer. The CDR3 here is CASSGGQNSYNEQFF. The CDR3 bases are TGTGCCAGCAGCGGGGGACAGAACTCCTACAATGAGCAGTTCTTC.